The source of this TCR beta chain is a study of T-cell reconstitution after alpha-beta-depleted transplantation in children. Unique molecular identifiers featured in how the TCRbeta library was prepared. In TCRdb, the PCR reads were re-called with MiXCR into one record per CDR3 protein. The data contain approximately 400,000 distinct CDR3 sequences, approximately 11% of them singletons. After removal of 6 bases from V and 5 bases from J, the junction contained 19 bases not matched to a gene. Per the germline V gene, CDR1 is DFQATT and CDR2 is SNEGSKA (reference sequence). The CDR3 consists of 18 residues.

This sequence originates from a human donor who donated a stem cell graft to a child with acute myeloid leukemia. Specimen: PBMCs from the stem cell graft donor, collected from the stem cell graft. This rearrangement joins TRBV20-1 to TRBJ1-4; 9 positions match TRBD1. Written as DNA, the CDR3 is TGCAGTGCAAGGCAGTACACAGGGGGCAGGAGTCGAAATGAAAAACTGTTTTTT. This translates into CSARQYTGGRSRNEKLFF.